This T cell receptor beta chain stems from a study of CD8 T cells in Susac syndrome. Sequencing targeted TCR beta in blood CD8+ and CD4+ T cells. The control group consisted of healthy donors matched for age and sex. While CD8+ and CD4+ T cells were isolated negatively, TEMRA cells were enriched by FACS. This CDR3 region has 14 residues. From germline, CDR1 is MNHEY and CDR2 SMNVEV (reference sequence). V was cut by 3 bases and J by 5 bases, with 13 bases left in between. An amount of RNA that ranged from roughly 0.5 to 1 ug was reverse transcribed with random hexamers. Across 54 Vbeta and 13 Jbeta, TCR beta CDR3 was amplified with immunoSEQ multiplex PCR. From the immunoSEQ multiplex PCR reads, TCRdb called clonotypes with MiXCR, one entry per CDR3 protein. There are fewer than 200,000 distinct CDR3 sequences in the sample; approximately 94% occur only once, and more than 0.1% lies in the top ten.

V usage is TRBV27 and J usage is TRBJ1-1; maybe TRBD1 (5 bases). The sequence was collected from a human donor in good health. Sequenced sample: CD4+ T cells from PBMCs. CDR3 residues: CASSFSGQLTEAFF. The CDR3 coding sequence is TGTGCCAGCAGTTTTTCGGGGCAGTTAACTGAAGCTTTCTTT.